Listed below are T cell receptor beta chains from one sample, sequenced in a study of OX40 agonist ivuxolimab in advanced cancers. Data came from immunoSEQ multiplex PCR; TCRdb stores just in-frame clones and leaves some out. This table has around 11,000 clones, over 65% appearing once. The starting material was CD4+ or CD8+ T cells sorted from blood, obtained in a trial of the OX40 agonist ivuxolimab. The receptors here all came from an adult with an advanced solid tumor such as melanoma, head and neck, liver or kidney cancer. Both conserved end residues are part of each CDR3. Each record gives: CDR3 DNA, CDR3 protein, clone size, J gene, D gene, V gene. A D gene is named only where the DNA matches it firmly. Size tells how often a clone was seen (once, few, many) or the class of an expanded clone, and some rows leave it out.

DNA: TGTGCCAGCAGCTTAGTAGCGGGGAATGAAAAACTGTTTTTT; CDR3: CASSLVAGNEKLFF; size: .; J: TRBJ1-4; D: .; V: TRBV7-9
DNA: TGTGCCAGCAGCTTGGCCAGGCCCTATGGCTACACCTTC; CDR3: CASSLARPYGYTF; size: .; J: TRBJ1-2; D: .; V: TRBV5-6
DNA: TGCGCCAGCAGCTTGGGAGGGGGGGCGACAGATACGCAGTATTTT; CDR3: CASSLGGGATDTQYF; size: .; J: TRBJ2-3; D: .; V: TRBV5-1
DNA: TGTGCCAGCAGAGAGCACGGCACTAGCGGGAGGGCCCCAGATACGCAGTATTTT; CDR3: CASREHGTSGRAPDTQYF; size: .; J: TRBJ2-3; D: .; V: TRBV21-1
DNA: TGTGCCAGCAAGTCCCAGGGCGGCTACGAGCAGTACTTC; CDR3: CASKSQGGYEQYF; size: .; J: TRBJ2-7; D: .; V: TRBV2
DNA: TGCGCCAGCAGCCAAGGGGGGCTTTCCAACTATGGCTACACCTTC; CDR3: CASSQGGLSNYGYTF; size: .; J: TRBJ1-2; D: .; V: TRBV4-1
DNA: TGTGCCAGCAGGTCAACTTCGAGCGATGGCTACACCTTC; CDR3: CASRSTSSDGYTF; size: .; J: TRBJ1-2; D: .; V: TRBV7-3
DNA: TGTGCCAGCAGCTTAGGCGGGAGCGGGGGAGAGACCCAGTACTTC; CDR3: CASSLGGSGGETQYF; size: large; J: TRBJ2-5; D: TRBD2; V: TRBV7-6
DNA: TGTGCCAGTAGTGCCACCGGGCCAAGTACCGAAAAACTGTTTTTT; CDR3: CASSATGPSTEKLFF; size: .; J: TRBJ1-4; D: .; V: TRBV19
DNA: TGTGCCAGCAGTGAACCGACAGGGAATGGAAACACCATATATTTT; CDR3: CASSEPTGNGNTIYF; size: .; J: TRBJ1-3; D: TRBD1; V: TRBV25-1
DNA: TGCGCCAGTACCTATAGCGATCTGAGCACAGATACGCAGTATTTT; CDR3: CASTYSDLSTDTQYF; size: once; J: TRBJ2-3; D: .; V: TRBV4-1
DNA: TGTGCCAGCAGCTTGACAGGGCTACATCAGCCCCAGCATTTT; CDR3: CASSLTGLHQPQHF; size: few; J: TRBJ1-5; D: TRBD1; V: TRBV7-8
DNA: TGTGCCAGCCAGGGGAGCACCGGGGAGCTGTTTTTT; CDR3: CASQGSTGELFF; size: .; J: TRBJ2-2; D: .; V: TRBV9
DNA: TGTGCCTGGAGTGCGAACCCCCAGCATTTT; CDR3: CAWSANPQHF; size: .; J: TRBJ1-5; D: .; V: TRBV30